This T cell receptor beta chain was identified in a study of blood T cell repertoires in COVID-19. Study overall: Both acute and convalescent COVID-19 samples were obtained from the United States, Italy and Spain. Nucleic acid was either cDNA or gDNA, and it came from T cells, B-cell-depleted T cells, or PBMCs.

Per the germline V gene, CDR1 is SEHNR and CDR2 is FQNEAQ (reference sequence). The CDR3 totals 14 residues. V was pared by 5 bases and J by 7 bases, with 12 bases between. During active infection, Seattle patients enrolled and were then monitored through disease. Authors' data handling: Estimation of nucleated cell counts was performed using reference gene primer amplification. This table comes from immunoSEQ multiplex PCR, and its TCRdb copy is limited to in-frame clones, with some not included. The V and J calls and clone size were taken over from that table, and D and trimming were inferred from the DNA. The sample records approximately 330,000 clones, about 91% being singletons.

The TCR sequence derives from a man aged 30 to 45 with COVID-19, enrolled during active disease. This chain joins TRBV7-9 and TRBJ1-6; D not certain. Sequenced input: peripheral blood. Written as DNA, the CDR3 is TGTGCCAGCAGCGCCGCGGGGTCAAATTCACCCCTCCACTTT. Protein: CASSAAGSNSPLHF.